This TCR beta chain was captured by sequencing in a study of blood T cell repertoires in COVID-19 (dated by TCRdb to 2019 to 2021). About the investigation overall: Collaborator samples came from the United States, Italy and Spain and covered acute and convalescent phases of COVID-19. The material from the prospective study consisted of cDNA or gDNA derived from T cells, B-cell-depleted T cells, or PBMCs. Deeply sampled blood TCRbeta repertoires from subjects exposed to, actively infected with, or recovered from COVID-19 were included in the dataset. A freely available public database, intended as a resource for researchers studying the immune response to SARS-CoV-2, is where the repertoires were released. Samples were obtained from the ongoing ImmuneRACE study (first 160 participants) and from approximately 1,200 subjects provided by 6 global collaborators. Nearly every sample came with metadata listing a de-identified subject ID, COVID-19 status, age in years and sex. Where HLA class I and class II types were available, the types were taken from metadata supplied by the sample provider, not from assay-based typing.

V loses 3 bases of germline sequence and J loses 9 bases, and the interval between the two ends is 11 bases. There are 13 amino acids in the CDR3, from cysteine to phenylalanine inclusive. Just CDR3 DNA is preserved here, 39 bases in frame from base 1. In Seattle, one collaborating source enrolled patients while the infection was active and tracked those patients longitudinally over the course of disease. Collaborating institutions collected whole blood in K2EDTA tubes following their own protocols. Collaborator samples were shipped for TCRbeta analysis as frozen whole blood, isolated PBMCs, or DNA extracted from either sample type. TCRbeta CDR3 regions were amplified from genomic DNA using the immunoSEQ Assay, a bias-controlled multiplex PCR. Processing in the source paper ran as follows. The number of nucleated cells in each sample was estimated from the amplification of reference gene primers within the assay. Sequence reads were collapsed and filtered to measure the absolute abundance of every unique TCRbeta CDR3 rearrangement. Productive Simpson clonality was computed per sample as the square root of Simpson's diversity index over productive rearrangements. Entries here come from immuneACCESS through TCRdb and include only in-frame sequences with V and J called. Some clones fail to appear in such tables; in the studies checked, an unresolved V gene covers under half of the shortfall, and the cause of the remainder is unknown. V and J calls and clone size are as listed in that table; D and trimming were resolved from the DNA. A total of roughly 70,000 clones appear in this sample, roughly 72% of them only once. About 15% of the sample lies in the top ten.

About this clone: Which antigen it targets is not known. Per-nucleotide qualities are absent, and no much larger clonotype sits a single base away.

What the study reported, not specific to this receptor: How much clinical and demographic metadata was included differed by source and by participant, and the metadata was provided uncurated.

This receptor was obtained from a man in his 60s with COVID-19, enrolled during active disease. The sample consisted of peripheral blood. The sequence joins TRBV12-3 or TRBV12-4 to TRBJ2-2; the D gene is not confidently resolved. This receptor carries the CDR3 CASSLLIGRELFF. Read as DNA, the sequence is TGTGCCAGCAGTTTGCTCATTGGCAGGGAGCTGTTTTTT.